A single sample gave rise to the 28 T cell receptor beta chains below, sequenced in a study of T cell responses to AZD1222 COVID-19 vaccine. Clones were read by immunoSEQ multiplex PCR, and TCRdb kept only the in-frame ones, dropping some. The table records about 190,000 clones, approximately 90% of them present only once. The source material was peripheral blood, sampled on day 0 of AZD1222 vaccination. These receptors were obtained from an adult in good health.

CDR3 sequence reads: CASSGQQHQPQHF. The DNA for the CDR3 is TGTGCCAGCAGCGGGCAACAGCACCAGCCCCAGCATTTT. The chain carries TRBV2 and TRBJ1-5; D unresolved. Trimming took 6 bases from V and 7 from J, leaving 13 bases between them. The length of the CDR3 is 13 residues. CDR1 is SNHLY, CDR2 FYNNEI, per germline. The full variable domain, rest sourced from reference TRBV2 and TRBJ1-5, is EPEVTQTPSHQVTQMGQEVILRCVPISNHLYFYWYRQILGQKVEFLVSFYNNEISEKSEIFDDQFSVERPDGSNFTLKIRSTKLEDSAMYFCASSGQQHQPQHFGDGTRLSIL.

As DNA, the CDR3 is TGTGCCAGCAGCTTAGCGAACAGGGCGAATTCACCCCTCCACTTT. Translation gives CASSLANRANSPLHF. The rearrangement links TRBV7-9 to TRBJ1-6, with a tentative D call TRBD1 (6 bases). The CDR3 totals 15 residues. Trimming took off 0 bases at V and 7 bases at J, with 10 bases between the two ends. Germline CDR1 is SEHNR and CDR2 is FQNEAQ (reference sequence).

The V call is TRBV7-3, the J call TRBJ1-1; D gene uncertain. CDR3 length: 15 residues. From germline, CDR1 is SGHTA and CDR2 FQGTGA. Trimming took off 5 bases at V and 5 bases at J, with 18 bases between the two ends. The CDR3 sequence: CASSPQGFGRTEAFF. CDR3 coding DNA: TGTGCCAGCAGCCCCCAAGGGTTCGGGAGGACTGAAGCTTTCTTT. The variable domain in full, completed from reference TRBV7-3 and TRBJ1-1, reads GAGVSQTPSNKVTEKGKYVELRCDPISGHTALYWYRQSLGQGPEFLIYFQGTGAADDSGLPNDRFFAVRPEGSVSTLKIQRTERGDSAVYLCASSPQGFGRTEAFFGQGTRLTVV.

This sequence joins TRBV10-1 and TRBJ2-3, with TRBD1 identical over 7 bases. The V gene end was trimmed by 8 bases and the J gene end by 5 bases; junction bases not matched to a gene: 16. Germline assignment: CDR1 WNHNN and CDR2 SYGVQD (reference sequence). This CDR3 comprises 16 residues. The CDR3 DNA reads as TGCGCCAGCGGACAGGACCGCAGCCTGAAGGGAGATACGCAGTATTTT. It specifies CASGQDRSLKGDTQYF.

In this sample, this clone turned up a few times. The chain employs TRBV15 and TRBJ1-2; 8 bases agree with TRBD1. With V trimmed by 0 bases and J by 6 bases, 3 bases remained unmatched. Germline assignment: CDR1 LNHNV and CDR2 YYDKDF (reference sequence). CDR3 size: 14 residues. The CDR3 spells CATSRDLQGDGYTF. Written as DNA, the CDR3 is TGTGCCACCAGCAGAGACCTACAGGGGGATGGCTACACCTTC. Full variable domain (outside the CDR3, taken from reference TRBV15 and TRBJ1-2): DAMVIQNPRYQVTQFGKPVTLSCSQTLNHNVMYWYQQKSSQAPKLLFHYYDKDFNNEADTPDNFQSRRPNTSFCFLDIRSPGLGDTAMYLCATSRDLQGDGYTFGSGTRLTVV.

The chain recombines TRBV4-1 with TRBJ1-2; D uncertain. Germline V gives CDR1 MGHRA, CDR2 YSYEKL. V lost 1 base, J lost 2 bases, and 8 bases lay in between. The length of the CDR3 is 14 residues. DNA of the CDR3: TGCGCCAGCAGCCAAGTTGCGGCAAACTATGGCTACACCTTC. Translating it yields CASSQVAANYGYTF.

This chain's CDR3 is CASSAAGGGGHQPQHF. The CDR3 DNA reads TGTGCCAGCAGTGCGGCCGGGGGAGGGGGCCATCAGCCCCAGCATTTT. This chain links TRBV6-1 with TRBJ1-5; 7 nucleotides align to TRBD1. The CDR3 consists of 16 residues. V was clipped by 4 bases and J by 5 bases; unmatched bases: 11. Looked up from germline, CDR1 is MNHNS and CDR2 is SASEGT.

On this clone itself: The sample carries other DNA sequences with the same CDR3. V usage is TRBV15 and J usage is TRBJ1-2; D uncertain. V lost 0 bases and J 4 bases, leaving 6 bases between the germline ends. The germline V gene has CDR1 LNHNV and CDR2 YYDKDF (reference sequence). This CDR3 region has 13 residues. CDR3 sequence: CATSRDLSYGYTF. DNA of the CDR3: TGTGCCACCAGCAGAGATCTTTCCTATGGCTACACCTTC.

This chain joins TRBV27 and TRBJ1-4; 8 nucleotides match TRBD1. The CDR3 covers 15 residues. The J segment lost 5 bases and the V segment lost 5 bases, leaving 7 bases of the junction unmatched. Per germline, CDR1 MNHEY and CDR2 SMNVEV (reference sequence). The CDR3, as DNA: TGTGCCAGCAGTCTAGACAGGGGACTCAATGAAAAACTGTTTTTT. Protein sequence: CASSLDRGLNEKLFF.

This sequence joins TRBV4-2 and TRBJ2-1, with a weak D call TRBD1 (7 bases). The CDR3 has 16 residues. The germline CDR1 and CDR2 sequences are LGHNA and YNFKEQ. V was cut by 0 bases and J by 9 bases, with 18 bases left in between. For the CDR3, the DNA is TGTGCCAGCAGCCAAGAGGAGGGGGCCGAAGCCGGTGAGCAGTTCTTC. Translation gives CASSQEEGAEAGEQFF.

The CDR3 DNA sequence: TGCGCCAGCAGTGAGGACAGGGCGAATACGCAGTATTTT. Its translation is CASSEDRANTQYF. The chain combines TRBV10-1 with TRBJ2-3; 7 nucleotides line up with TRBD1. The CDR3 is made up of 13 amino acids. After removal of 2 bases from V and 7 bases from J, the junction contained 3 bases not matched to a gene. Germline V gene sequence: CDR1 WNHNN, CDR2 SYGVQD (reference sequence).

The chain joins TRBV28 to TRBJ2-5, with 7 positions matching TRBD1. In germline, CDR1 is MDHEN, CDR2 SYDVKM. V lost 5 bases and J lost 0; bases outside the gene matches: 9. The CDR3 spans 16 residues. CDR3 DNA sequence: TGTGCCAGCAGTCGCTTCACACAGGGGTACCAAGAGACCCAGTACTTC. This encodes CASSRFTQGYQETQYF.

The chain links TRBV3-1 (or the pseudogene TRBV3-2) to TRBJ1-2; D is unclear. The CDR3 consists of 10 residues. The germline V gene encodes CDR1 LGHDT and CDR2 YNNKEL (reference sequence). The V gene lost 5 bases and the J gene lost 7 bases, with 5 bases spanning the gap. CDR3 sequence (DNA): TGTGCCAGCAGCGGCGGTGGCTACACCTTC. This sequence encodes CASSGGGYTF.

About this clone: Its ends do not fully match the called genes, so a read error is possible. This chain joins TRBV7-7 and TRBJ2-2; 8 bases agree with TRBD1. CDR1 SSHAT and CDR2 FNYEAQ come from the germline V gene (reference sequence). This CDR3 is 16 amino acids long. CDR3 sequence (DNA): TGTGCTAGCAGCTTACGTGGACAGGGAACCACCGGGGAGCTGTTTTTT. Amino acid sequence: CASSLRGQGTTGELFF.

The chain joins TRBV29-1 to TRBJ1-3, with D perhaps TRBD1 (5 bases). V was pared by 7 bases and J by 1 base, with 8 bases between. The CDR3 is made up of 12 amino acids. The germline V gene encodes CDR1 SQVTM and CDR2 ANQGSEA. In DNA form, the CDR3 reads TGCAGCGCGGGGGAGTCTGGAAACACCATATATTTT. This translates into CSAGESGNTIYF.

The genes are TRBV9 and TRBJ2-6; perhaps TRBD1 as D (5 bases). This CDR3 contains 18 residues. CDR1 and CDR2 from the germline V gene are SGDLS and YYNGEE. V gave up 0 bases and J gave up 0 bases, with 13 bases separating them. DNA for the CDR3: TGTGCCAGCAGCGTAGCCCAGGGCCCCACCTCTGGGGCCAACGTCCTGACTTTC. Protein product: CASSVAQGPTSGANVLTF. The whole variable domain, filled in from reference TRBV9 and TRBJ2-6, reads DSGVTQTPKHLITATGQRVTLRCSPRSGDLSVYWYQQSLDQGLQFLIQYYNGEERAKGNILERFSAQQFPDLHSELNLSSLELGDSALYFCASSVAQGPTSGANVLTFGAGSRLTVL.

The chain carries TRBV28 and TRBJ2-1; TRBD2 matches 10 bases. The CDR3 spans 14 residues. Germline V CDR1 and CDR2: MDHEN, SYDVKM. Trimming cost V 6 bases and J 2 bases; bases outside gene matches: 1. CDR3: CASRGLAAYNEQFF. CDR3 DNA: TGTGCCAGCAGAGGACTAGCGGCCTACAATGAGCAGTTCTTC.

This clone occurred a few times. The rearrangement uses TRBV2 and TRBJ2-3, with a tentative D call TRBD2 (6 bases). V was shortened by 3 bases and J by 0 bases, with 19 bases between the two germline ends. This CDR3 is 18 amino acids long. The germline CDR1 and CDR2 sequences are SNHLY and FYNNEI. The CDR3 bases are TGTGCCAGCAGTGATCCCCCCTCCGGAGGGCAAAGCACAGATACGCAGTATTTT. Amino acids: CASSDPPSGGQSTDTQYF.

V usage is TRBV21-1 and J usage is TRBJ2-2; the table's TRBD2 call for D was not verified on the DNA. TRBV21-1 is annotated as a pseudogene. The length of the CDR3 is 19 residues. CDR3 amino acids: CASSKKNPTGTSGTGELFF. CDR3 coding DNA: TGTGCCAGCAGCAAAAAAAACCCTACCGGGACTAGCGGCACCGGGGAGCTGTTTTTT.

The count of this clone is one. V usage is TRBV7-9 and J usage is TRBJ2-1; 7 nucleotides match TRBD2. Germline-derived CDR1 and CDR2 are SEHNR and FQNEAQ (reference sequence). The CDR3 is made up of 16 amino acids. Trimming removed 4 bases from V and 0 bases from J; junction bases left unmatched: 6. CDR3 sequence: CASSSGTTRSYNEQFF. CDR3 coding DNA: TGTGCCAGCAGCTCCGGGACTACCCGCTCCTACAATGAGCAGTTCTTC.

In DNA, the CDR3 is TGTGCCAGCAGCTTAGGGTCCGGGGGCCCCGGTCAGCCCCAGCATTTT. Translation gives CASSLGSGGPGQPQHF. This chain links TRBV7-9 with TRBJ1-5, with a possible D match to TRBD1 (6 bases). Germline CDR1 SEHNR, CDR2 FQNEAQ (reference sequence). Trimming cost V 1 base and J 6 bases, with 16 bases left between them. The CDR3 is 16 amino acids.

V and J are TRBV21-1 and TRBJ1-4. TRBV21-1 is listed as a pseudogene. CDR3 length: 19 amino acids. This CDR3 reads CASSKASGRSLAANEKLFF. CDR3 sequence (DNA): TGTGCCAGCAGCAAAGCGTCTGGGAGGTCCCTAGCAGCTAATGAAAAACTGTTTTTT.

The rearrangement links TRBV6-1 to TRBJ2-1; D is unclear. The V and J ends lost 2 bases and 8 bases respectively, with 19 bases between them. The V gene's germline CDR1 is MNHNS and CDR2 SASEGT. This CDR3 spans 16 amino acids. In DNA form, the CDR3 reads TGTGCCAGCAGTGAAAAGGTCCAATTCCCCTCGTATGAGCAGTTCTTC. Encoded protein: CASSEKVQFPSYEQFF.

The V and J genes are TRBV7-2 and TRBJ2-1, with TRBD2 matching 13 bases. From germline, CDR1 is SGHTA and CDR2 FQGNSA. V lost 5 bases to trimming and J lost 7 bases; unmatched junction nucleotides: 17. The CDR3 totals 19 residues. CDR3 sequence: CASSIIHIGLAGVVNEQFF. In DNA form, the CDR3 reads TGTGCCAGCAGCATAATTCATATAGGACTAGCGGGAGTTGTAAATGAGCAGTTCTTC.

V usage is TRBV2 and J usage is TRBJ2-2, with a possible D match to TRBD1 (5 bases). From germline, CDR1 is SNHLY and CDR2 FYNNEI. The V end was cut by 6 bases, the J end by 0 bases, with 11 bases between. The CDR3 length is 15 residues. The CDR3 loop is CASRQETSNTGELFF. DNA for the CDR3: TGTGCCAGCAGACAGGAAACTTCGAACACCGGGGAGCTGTTTTTT.

The chain employs TRBV28 and TRBJ2-7, with TRBD2 matching 9 bases. This CDR3 has 14 amino acids. Germline V gene data show CDR1 as MDHEN and CDR2 as SYDVKM. J gave up 7 bases and V 3 bases, and 7 bases lay outside the gene matches. The CDR3 is CASSFPGTSQEQYF. CDR3 sequence (DNA): TGTGCCAGCAGTTTCCCCGGGACTAGCCAAGAGCAGTACTTC.

V gene TRBV27 combines with J gene TRBJ1-5; TRBD1 matches at 7 bases. Per germline, CDR1 MNHEY and CDR2 SMNVEV (reference sequence). The CDR3 totals 16 residues. Trimming cost V 4 bases and J 5 bases; bases outside gene matches: 11. The CDR3 sequence: CASSSHRGGWDQPQHF. The CDR3 coding sequence is TGTGCCAGCAGTTCGCACAGGGGCGGATGGGATCAGCCCCAGCATTTT.

The chain links TRBV10-3 to TRBJ2-5; D might be TRBD2 (6 bases). V was clipped by 5 bases and J by 5 bases, with 12 bases between them. CDR1 ENHRY and CDR2 SYGVKD come from the germline V gene. This CDR3 has 13 residues. The CDR3 reads CAISNGGGETQYF. The CDR3 DNA is TGTGCCATCAGTAACGGGGGAGGTGAGACCCAGTACTTC.